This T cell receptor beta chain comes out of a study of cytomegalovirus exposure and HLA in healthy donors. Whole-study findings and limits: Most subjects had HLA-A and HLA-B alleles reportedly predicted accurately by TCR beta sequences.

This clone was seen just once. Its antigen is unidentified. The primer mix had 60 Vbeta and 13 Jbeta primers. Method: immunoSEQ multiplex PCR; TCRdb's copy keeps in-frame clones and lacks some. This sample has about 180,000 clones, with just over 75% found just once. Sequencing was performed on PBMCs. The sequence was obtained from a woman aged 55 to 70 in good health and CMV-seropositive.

CDR3 sequence reads: CATGLAGADTQYF. CDR3 bases: TGTGCCACCGGACTAGCGGGAGCAGATACGCAGTATTTT. The V and J genes are TRBV30 and TRBJ2-3; 13 bases match TRBD2. Trimming removed 8 bases from V and 4 bases from J; junction bases left unmatched: 3. There are 13 residues in the CDR3. CDR1 GTSNPN and CDR2 SVGIG come from the germline V gene (reference sequence). Supplemented by reference TRBV30 and TRBJ2-3, the full variable domain reads SQTIHQWPATLVQPVGSPLSLECTVEGTSNPNLYWYRQAAGRGLQLLFYSVGIGQISSEVPQNLSASRPQDRQFILSSKKLLLSDSGFYLCATGLAGADTQYFGPGTRLTVL.